A single count supports the clone carrying this TCR beta chain. Its matching antigen is unknown. Treatment described: roughly 10-day PBMC culture with coronavirus spike peptide pools or control peptides (ViraFEST assay). These data belong to a study of vaccination and CD4 T cells after COVID-19. Study background: From HCoV-229E, HCoV-OC43, HCoV-NL63 and SARS-CoV-2, overlapping spike peptides were used to stimulate the cells.

The study, taken as a whole, reports: The rise in median SARS-CoV-2-reactive clonotypes, from around 20 to 38, was not significant. Convalescent patients displayed spike mono-reactivity in 304 of 307 vaccine-specific clones.

Trimming cost V 5 bases and J 0 bases; bases outside gene matches: 9. Germline values: CDR1 SGHVS, CDR2 FNYEAQ. CDR3 length: 16 amino acids. Sequenced with the Oncomine TCR Beta short-read assay was DNA taken from cultured CD4+ T cells. TCRdb reanalysed the PCR reads using MiXCR and keeps one entry per CDR3 protein. Altogether about 13,000 distinct CDR3 sequences are present, around 61% being singletons, with the ten largest covering about an eighth. This clonotype was obtained from a human donor who had recovered from COVID-19. Sequencing was carried out using CD4+ T cells from blood, cultured in vitro. V is TRBV7-6 and J is TRBJ1-1; 7 nucleotides line up with TRBD1. This CDR3 is CASSPRGGGMNTEAFF. CDR3 sequence (DNA): TGTGCCAGCAGCCCCCGGGGAGGGGGCATGAACACTGAAGCTTTCTTT.